A single sample gave rise to the 17 T cell receptor beta chains below, sequenced in a study of T cells after yellow fever vaccination. Via MiXCR, TCRdb re-called the 5' RACE reads, giving one row per CDR3 protein. The repertoire holds hundreds of thousands of distinct CDR3 sequences, with roughly 4% as singletons. Sequencing used PBMCs, obtained 5 days after the yellow fever booster vaccination. The receptors originated from a man aged 18-30 years who received the YFV17D yellow fever vaccine.

Ten or more counts support this clonotype. The V gene is TRBV28, the J gene TRBJ2-6; the D is unclear. Deletions cut 3 bases from V and 4 bases from J, with 10 bases between. Germline V lookup: CDR1 MDHEN, CDR2 SYDVKM. This CDR3 comprises 15 residues. The CDR3 loop reads CASSFGLAGANVLTF. The CDR3 DNA sequence: TGTGCCAGCAGTTTCGGGTTGGCAGGGGCCAACGTCCTGACTTTC.

V gene TRBV10-3 combines with J gene TRBJ2-5; 8 bases fit TRBD1. Trimming removed 3 bases from V and 2 bases from J; junction bases left unmatched: 5. The CDR3 loop spans 15 amino acids. Germline values: CDR1 ENHRY, CDR2 SYGVKD. The CDR3 DNA sequence: TGTGCCATCAGTGACCGAGACAGGGGTCAAGAGACCCAGTACTTC. As protein: CAISDRDRGQETQYF.

The chain combines TRBV4-3 with TRBJ1-1; unclear D gene. Germline assignment: CDR1 LGHNA and CDR2 YSLEER. The V gene lost 1 base and the J gene lost 5 bases, with 11 bases spanning the gap. The CDR3 has 14 residues. Here the CDR3 reads CASSQGLVGTEAFF. The DNA of the CDR3 is TGCGCCAGCAGCCAAGGTTTGGTAGGGACTGAAGCTTTCTTT.

A few counts support this clonotype. The chain recombines TRBV18 with TRBJ1-1; D not resolved. Trimming stripped 9 bases from V and 3 bases from J, with 17 bases between. From germline, CDR1 is KGHSH and CDR2 LQKENI. The CDR3 loop spans 14 amino acids. The CDR3 DNA reads TGTGCCAGTTCGGGAGAGGGAAAAGACACTGAAGCTTTCTTT. Amino acids: CASSGEGKDTEAFF.

This chain connects TRBV6-6 to TRBJ1-4; possibly TRBD1 for D (6 bases). The CDR3 extends over 15 amino acids. Per the germline V gene, CDR1 is MNHNY and CDR2 is SVGAGI (reference sequence). Deletions cut 6 bases from V and 8 bases from J, with 19 bases between. The CDR3 here is CASRSLGGAIEKLFF. CDR3 DNA: TGTGCCAGCAGGTCCTTGGGGGGGGCAATCGAAAAACTGTTTTTT.

This clonotype was seen at least ten times. The genes are TRBV6-1 and TRBJ1-2, with D possibly matching TRBD1 (6 bases). V shed 5 bases and J shed 2 bases, with 12 bases lying between them. The CDR3 is 14 amino acids. Germline assignment: CDR1 MNHNS and CDR2 SASEGT. CDR3 amino acids: CASSPGGHNYGYTF. CDR3 bases: TGTGCCAGCAGTCCTGGGGGGCACAACTATGGCTACACCTTC.

The sample holds a few counts of this clonotype. This sequence joins TRBV7-9 and TRBJ2-7; D unclear. Trimming stripped 1 base from V and 7 bases from J, with 11 bases between. Per germline, CDR1 SEHNR and CDR2 FQNEAQ (reference sequence). There are 13 residues in the CDR3. The CDR3 sequence is CASSLESRKEQYV. CDR3 DNA sequence: TGTGCCAGCAGCTTAGAAAGCCGGAAGGAGCAGTACGTC.

This clonotype was recorded a few times. This rearrangement joins TRBV5-1 to TRBJ2-7; TRBD2 might be the D (5 bases). Germline assignment: CDR1 SGHRS and CDR2 YFSETQ. With 0 bases removed from V and 4 bases from J, the gap between germline ends came to 23 bases. The CDR3 runs to 18 residues. The CDR3 region is CASSLETGREGYAYEQYF. Written as DNA, the CDR3 is TGCGCCAGCAGCTTGGAGACTGGACGGGAAGGTTACGCGTACGAGCAGTACTTC.

The chain has TRBV4-1 and TRBJ2-7; a weak D match, TRBD2 (6 bases). Germline V gives CDR1 MGHRA, CDR2 YSYEKL. V was cut by 1 base and J by 2 bases, with 12 bases left in between. The CDR3 loop spans 15 amino acids. Here the CDR3 reads CASSQAGLPAYEQYF. DNA of the CDR3: TGCGCCAGCAGCCAAGCGGGACTTCCCGCCTACGAGCAGTACTTC.

This clonotype has just a few counts. The rearrangement uses TRBV18 and TRBJ1-5; D possibly corresponds to TRBD1 (5 bases). The V end lost 6 bases, the J end lost 0 bases, and 15 bases lay between the germline ends. CDR3 length equals 16 residues. CDR1 KGHSH and CDR2 LQKENI come from the germline V gene. In nucleotides, the CDR3 is TGTGCCAGCTCCCTAGTTGCAGGGAATAGCAATCAGCCCCAGCATTTT. This sequence encodes CASSLVAGNSNQPQHF.

This clonotype occurred many times. This chain links TRBV6-5 with TRBJ2-5; 8 bases match TRBD2. J gave up 1 base and V 5 bases, and 9 bases lay outside the gene matches. Looked up from germline, CDR1 is MNHEY and CDR2 is SVGAGI. CDR3 length equals 16 residues. In nucleotides, the CDR3 is TGTGCCAGCAGTGCCCTAGGACGGGGGGGCCAAGAGACCCAGTACTTC. It specifies CASSALGRGGQETQYF.

The chain couples TRBV29-1 to TRBJ2-7, with D unclear. V was trimmed by 7 bases and J by 2 bases, leaving 9 bases between them. The CDR3 spans 11 residues. Germline V lookup: CDR1 SQVTM, CDR2 ANQGSEA. The CDR3 bases are TGCAGCGCTCGGTTTACCTACGAGCAGTACGTC. As protein: CSARFTYEQYV.

This clonotype was observed at least ten times. The V call is TRBV7-2, the J call TRBJ2-7; TRBD2 matches 8 bases. V lost 1 base, J lost 0 bases, and 2 bases stayed unmatched. The CDR3 is made up of 15 amino acids. Germline V gives CDR1 SGHTA, CDR2 FQGNSA. The CDR3 DNA reads TGTGCCAGCAGCTTAGGAGCGGGGGCCTCCTACGAGCAGTACTTC. This encodes CASSLGAGASYEQYF.

Regarding this clonotype: At one of its ends the junction is not consistent with the germline gene, which may arise from a read error. V is TRBV5-8 and J is TRBJ2-5, with TRBD2 matching over 9 bases. Germline V gives CDR1 SGHTS, CDR2 YDEGEE. CDR3 length: 14 amino acids. CDR3 protein: CAKGSGGYQETQYF. CDR3 DNA: TGCGCTAAGGGGAGCGGGGGGTACCAAGAGACCCAGTACTTC.

This clonotype was found many times. The chain carries TRBV4-3 and TRBJ1-4; D gene uncertain. Looked up from germline, CDR1 is LGHNA and CDR2 is YSLEER. V was clipped by 2 bases and J by 8 bases, with 9 bases between them. The CDR3 contains 13 residues. CDR3 sequence reads: CASSQQEGEKLFF. The DNA for the CDR3 is TGCGCCAGCAGCCAACAGGAGGGAGAAAAACTGTTTTTT.

This clonotype was recorded a few times. The chain uses TRBV6-5 and TRBJ1-1; no clear D gene. Germline V gives CDR1 MNHEY, CDR2 SVGAGI. This CDR3 comprises 15 residues. V was trimmed by 8 bases and J by 3 bases, leaving 19 bases between them. CDR3 nucleotides: TGTGCCAGCTGTAACACAGCTTACAGCCACACTGAAGCTTTCTTT. Its protein product is CASCNTAYSHTEAFF.

This clonotype was found a few times. V is TRBV7-3 and J is TRBJ2-4; D remains ambiguous. The germline V gene encodes CDR1 SGHTA and CDR2 FQGTGA. The CDR3 has 14 residues. Deletions cut 4 bases from V and 6 bases from J, with 13 bases between. CDR3 residues: CASSSQLAGNIQYF. As DNA, the CDR3 is TGTGCCAGCAGCTCCCAGCTCGCTGGAAACATTCAGTACTTC.